Included here is one TCR beta chain sequence, with context. Clones were sequenced by immunoSEQ multiplex PCR, and TCRdb holds only the in-frame ones, with some missing. Among a few hundred thousand clones listed, 65% to 90% were seen once. The CDR3 is made up of 15 amino acids. With 3 bases removed from V and 2 bases from J, the gap between germline ends came to 11 bases. Germline V gene sequence: CDR1 MDHEN, CDR2 SYDVKM. These data are taken from a study of blood T cell repertoires in COVID-19. Cohorts were determined from participant-reported clinical history. The chain employs TRBV28 and TRBJ1-5, with a possible D match to TRBD1 (5 bases). Sequencing used PBMCs or T cells enriched from blood (not recorded which). This TCR was recovered from a woman in her thirties or forties with acute COVID-19. CDR3 region: CASSLFTQGNQPQHF. CDR3 nucleotide sequence: TGTGCCAGCAGTTTGTTTACACAGGGCAATCAGCCCCAGCATTTT.